The 2 T cell receptor beta chains reported below all come from one sample, sequenced in a study of OX40 agonist ivuxolimab in advanced cancers. The table came from immunoSEQ multiplex PCR; TCRdb's copy has only in-frame clones and leaves some out. The table has roughly 61,000 clones, about 90% seen once; the top ten hold 3.5%. The sample here was CD4+ or CD8+ T cells sorted from blood, taken in a trial of the OX40 agonist ivuxolimab. The receptor set was obtained from an adult with an advanced solid tumor such as melanoma, head and neck, liver or kidney cancer.

This clone occurred once. V gene TRBV5-1 combines with J gene TRBJ2-1; 9 bases agree with TRBD1. This CDR3 region has 16 residues. CDR1 is SGHRS, CDR2 YFSETQ, per germline. V was pared by 4 bases and J by 7 bases, with 12 bases of the junction left unmatched. DNA of the CDR3: TGCGCCAGCAGCCTACAAACCGGGACAGGGTTGAATGAGCAGTTCTTC. Protein product: CASSLQTGTGLNEQFF.

This chain links TRBV5-6 with TRBJ2-5, with 13 bases fitting TRBD2. J gave up 4 bases and V 2 bases, and 2 bases lay outside the gene matches. The CDR3 is 15 residues long. Germline CDR1 SGHDT, CDR2 YYEEEE. The CDR3 loop reads CASSFRTSGRETQYF. CDR3 coding DNA: TGTGCCAGCAGCTTTAGGACTAGCGGGAGAGAGACCCAGTACTTC.